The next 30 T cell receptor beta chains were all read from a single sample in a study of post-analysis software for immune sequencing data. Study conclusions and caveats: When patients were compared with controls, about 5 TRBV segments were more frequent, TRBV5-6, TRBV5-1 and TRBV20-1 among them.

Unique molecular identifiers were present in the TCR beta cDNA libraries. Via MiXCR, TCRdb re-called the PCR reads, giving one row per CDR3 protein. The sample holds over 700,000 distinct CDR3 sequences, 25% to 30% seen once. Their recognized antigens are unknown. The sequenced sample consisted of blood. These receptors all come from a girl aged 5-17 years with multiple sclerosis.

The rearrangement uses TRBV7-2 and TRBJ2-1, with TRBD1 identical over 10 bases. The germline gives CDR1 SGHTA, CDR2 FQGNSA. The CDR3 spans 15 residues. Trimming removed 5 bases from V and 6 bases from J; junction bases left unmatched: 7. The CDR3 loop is CASSERQGASNEQFF. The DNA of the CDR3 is TGTGCCAGCAGCGAAAGACAGGGGGCGAGCAATGAGCAGTTCTTC.

CDR3 nucleotides: TGCGCCAGCAGCTATAGCGGGACCTACACAGATACGCAGTATTTT. Protein sequence: CASSYSGTYTDTQYF. The gene calls are TRBV5-1 and TRBJ2-3, with 8 bases lining up with TRBD2. With 3 bases clipped from V and 2 bases from J, the junction kept 5 bases outside the gene matches. The CDR3 has 15 residues. Germline CDR1 reads SGHRS; CDR2 reads YFSETQ.

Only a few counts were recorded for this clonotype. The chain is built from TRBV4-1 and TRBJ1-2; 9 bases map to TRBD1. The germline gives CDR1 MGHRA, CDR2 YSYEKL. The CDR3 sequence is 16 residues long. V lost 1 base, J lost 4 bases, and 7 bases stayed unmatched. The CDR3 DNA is TGCGCCAGCAGCCAAGGGGACAGGGCCCTTTCCTATGGCTACACCTTC. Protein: CASSQGDRALSYGYTF.

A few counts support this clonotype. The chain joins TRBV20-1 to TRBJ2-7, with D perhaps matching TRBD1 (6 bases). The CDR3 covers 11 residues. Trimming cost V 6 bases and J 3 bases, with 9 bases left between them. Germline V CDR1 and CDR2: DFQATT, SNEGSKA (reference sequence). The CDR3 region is CSATTGYEQYF. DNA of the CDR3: TGCAGTGCGACGACAGGCTACGAGCAGTACTTC.

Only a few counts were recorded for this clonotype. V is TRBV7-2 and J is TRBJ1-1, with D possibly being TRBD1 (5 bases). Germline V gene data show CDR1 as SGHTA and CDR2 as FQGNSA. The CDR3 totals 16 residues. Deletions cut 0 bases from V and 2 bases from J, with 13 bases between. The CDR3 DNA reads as TGTGCCAGCAGCTTAGCTTTTACCAGGGCCAACACTGAAGCTTTCTTT. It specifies CASSLAFTRANTEAFF. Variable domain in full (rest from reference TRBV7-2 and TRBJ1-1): GAGVSQSPSNKVTEKGKDVELRCDPISGHTALYWYRQSLGQGLEFLIYFQGNSAPDKSGLPSDRFSAERTGGSVSTLTIQRTQQEDSAVYLCASSLAFTRANTEAFFGQGTRLTVV.

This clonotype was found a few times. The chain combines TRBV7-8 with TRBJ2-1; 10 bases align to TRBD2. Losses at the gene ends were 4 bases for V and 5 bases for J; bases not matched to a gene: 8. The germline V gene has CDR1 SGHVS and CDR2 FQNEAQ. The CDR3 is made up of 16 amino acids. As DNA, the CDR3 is TGTGCCAGCAGCTCCCATCTAGCGGGGGAGAACAATGAGCAGTTCTTC. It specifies CASSSHLAGENNEQFF. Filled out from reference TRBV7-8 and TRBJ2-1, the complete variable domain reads GAGVSQSPRYKVAKRGQDVALRCDPISGHVSLFWYQQALGQGPEFLTYFQNEAQLDKSGLPSDRFFAERPEGSVSTLKIQRTQQEDSAVYLCASSSHLAGENNEQFFGPGTRLTVL.

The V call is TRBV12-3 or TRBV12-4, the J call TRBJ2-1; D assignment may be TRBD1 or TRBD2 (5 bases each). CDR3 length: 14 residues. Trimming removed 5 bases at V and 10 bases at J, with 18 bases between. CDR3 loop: CASSPGDRGPEQFF. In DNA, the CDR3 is TGTGCCAGCAGTCCCGGGGACCGGGGCCCGGAGCAGTTCTTC.

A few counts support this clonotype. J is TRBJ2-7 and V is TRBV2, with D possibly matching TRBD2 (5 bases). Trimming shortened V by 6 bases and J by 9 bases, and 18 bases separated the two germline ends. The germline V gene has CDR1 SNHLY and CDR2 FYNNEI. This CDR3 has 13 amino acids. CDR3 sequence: CASSDGITKRQYF. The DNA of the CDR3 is TGTGCCAGCAGCGACGGGATAACCAAACGGCAGTACTTC.

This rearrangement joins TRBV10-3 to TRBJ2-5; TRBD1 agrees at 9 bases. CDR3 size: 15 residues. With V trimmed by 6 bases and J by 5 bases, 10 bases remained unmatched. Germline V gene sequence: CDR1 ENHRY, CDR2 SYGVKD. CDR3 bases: TGTGCCATCAGCCCGGGACAGGGAAAAGATGAGACCCAGTACTTC. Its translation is CAISPGQGKDETQYF.

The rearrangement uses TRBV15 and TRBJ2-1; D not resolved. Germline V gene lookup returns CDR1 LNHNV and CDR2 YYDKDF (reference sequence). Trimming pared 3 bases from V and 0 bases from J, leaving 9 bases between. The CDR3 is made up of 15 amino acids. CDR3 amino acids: CATSRGESSYNEQFF. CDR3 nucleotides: TGTGCCACCAGCAGGGGCGAGAGCTCCTACAATGAGCAGTTCTTC. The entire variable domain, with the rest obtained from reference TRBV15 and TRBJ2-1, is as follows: DAMVIQNPRYQVTQFGKPVTLSCSQTLNHNVMYWYQQKSSQAPKLLFHYYDKDFNNEADTPDNFQSRRPNTSFCFLDIRSPGLGDTAMYLCATSRGESSYNEQFFGPGTRLTVL.

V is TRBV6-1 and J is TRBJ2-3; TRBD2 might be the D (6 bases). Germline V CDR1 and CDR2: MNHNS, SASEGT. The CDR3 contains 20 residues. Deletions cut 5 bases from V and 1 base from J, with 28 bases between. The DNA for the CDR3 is TGTGCCAGCAGTCCCCGGACCACGGGCGGTGTCGGGAGAGGCACAGATACGCAGTATTTT. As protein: CASSPRTTGGVGRGTDTQYF.

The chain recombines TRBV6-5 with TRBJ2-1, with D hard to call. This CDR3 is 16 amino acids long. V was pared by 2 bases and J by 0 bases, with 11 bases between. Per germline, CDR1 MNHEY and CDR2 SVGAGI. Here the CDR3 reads CASSYEVASSYNEQFF. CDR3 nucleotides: TGTGCCAGCAGTTACGAGGTTGCTAGCTCCTACAATGAGCAGTTCTTC.

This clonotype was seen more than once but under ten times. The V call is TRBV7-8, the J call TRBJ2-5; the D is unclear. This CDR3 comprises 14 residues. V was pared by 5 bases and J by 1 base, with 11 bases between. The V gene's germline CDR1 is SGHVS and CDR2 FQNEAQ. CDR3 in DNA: TGTGCCAGCAGCCCCGGGCAGCGCCAAGAGACCCAGTACTTC. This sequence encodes CASSPGQRQETQYF. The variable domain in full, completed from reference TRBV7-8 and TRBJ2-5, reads GAGVSQSPRYKVAKRGQDVALRCDPISGHVSLFWYQQALGQGPEFLTYFQNEAQLDKSGLPSDRFFAERPEGSVSTLKIQRTQQEDSAVYLCASSPGQRQETQYFGPGTRLLVL.

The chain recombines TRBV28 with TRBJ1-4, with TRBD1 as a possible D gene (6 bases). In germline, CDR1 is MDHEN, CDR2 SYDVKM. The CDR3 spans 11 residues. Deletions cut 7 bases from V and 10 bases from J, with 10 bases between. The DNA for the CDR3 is TGTGCCAGCATTAGGGGGGGAAAACTGTTTTTT. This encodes CASIRGGKLFF.

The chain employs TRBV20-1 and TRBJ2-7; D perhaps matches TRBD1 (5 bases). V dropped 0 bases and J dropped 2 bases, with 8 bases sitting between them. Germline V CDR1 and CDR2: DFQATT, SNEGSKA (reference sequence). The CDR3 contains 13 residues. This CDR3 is CSARDPRAYEQYF. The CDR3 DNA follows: TGCAGTGCTAGAGACCCCAGGGCCTACGAGCAGTACTTC.

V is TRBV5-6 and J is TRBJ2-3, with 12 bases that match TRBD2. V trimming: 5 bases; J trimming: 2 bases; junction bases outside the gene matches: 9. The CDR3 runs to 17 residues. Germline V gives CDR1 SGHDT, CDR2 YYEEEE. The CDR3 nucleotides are TGTGCCAGCAGGCACCGACTAGCGGGGGAGTACACAGATACGCAGTATTTT. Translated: CASRHRLAGEYTDTQYF. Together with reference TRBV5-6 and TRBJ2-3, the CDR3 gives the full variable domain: DAGVTQSPTHLIKTRGQQVTLRCSPKSGHDTVSWYQQALGQGPQFIFQYYEEEERQRGNFPDRFSGHQFPNYSSELNVNALLLGDSALYLCASRHRLAGEYTDTQYFGPGTRLTVL.

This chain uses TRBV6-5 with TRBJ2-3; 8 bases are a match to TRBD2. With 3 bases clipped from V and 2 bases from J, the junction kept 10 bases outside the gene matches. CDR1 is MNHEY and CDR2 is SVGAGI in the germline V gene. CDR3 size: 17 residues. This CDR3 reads CASSYQAVSGVTDTQYF. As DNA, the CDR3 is TGTGCCAGCAGTTATCAGGCGGTTAGCGGGGTCACAGATACGCAGTATTTT.

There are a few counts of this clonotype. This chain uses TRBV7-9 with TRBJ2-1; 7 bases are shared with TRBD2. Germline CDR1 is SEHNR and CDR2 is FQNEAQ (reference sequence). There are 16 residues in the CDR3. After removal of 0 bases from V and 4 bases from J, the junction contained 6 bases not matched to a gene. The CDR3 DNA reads TGTGCCAGCAGCTTAGCGCTTTCAGCGGGGTACAATGAGCAGTTCTTC. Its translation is CASSLALSAGYNEQFF.

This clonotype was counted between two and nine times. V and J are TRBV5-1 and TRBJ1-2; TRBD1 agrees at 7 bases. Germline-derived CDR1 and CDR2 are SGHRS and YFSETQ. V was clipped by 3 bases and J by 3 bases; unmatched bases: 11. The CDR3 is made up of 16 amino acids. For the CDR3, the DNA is TGCGCCAGCAGCTGGGCCGATACAGGGGAGGACTATGGCTACACCTTC. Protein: CASSWADTGEDYGYTF.

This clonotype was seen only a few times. This CDR3 reads CASSLSITKGSSYNEQYF. The CDR3, as DNA: TGCGCCAGCAGCTTGTCTATCACGAAAGGGAGCTCCTACAATGAGCAGTACTTC. The gene calls are TRBV5-1 and TRBJ2-1; possible D gene TRBD2, 5 bases. The J call may be wrong; the DNA end is better matched by TRBJ2-7. The germline V gene encodes CDR1 SGHRS and CDR2 YFSETQ. The CDR3 has 18 amino acids.

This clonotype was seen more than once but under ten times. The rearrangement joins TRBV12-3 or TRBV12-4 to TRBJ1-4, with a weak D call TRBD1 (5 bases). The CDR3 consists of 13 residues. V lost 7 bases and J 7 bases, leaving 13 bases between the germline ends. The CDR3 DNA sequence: TGTGCCAGCACCCCAGGGTTGGGTGAAAAACTGTTTTTT. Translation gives CASTPGLGEKLFF.

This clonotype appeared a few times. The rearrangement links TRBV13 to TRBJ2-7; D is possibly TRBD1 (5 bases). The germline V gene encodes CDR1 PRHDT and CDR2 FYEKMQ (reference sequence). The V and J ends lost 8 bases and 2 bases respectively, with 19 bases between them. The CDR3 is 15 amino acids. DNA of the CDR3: TGTGCCAGCGCTTTAAGGGGCAGGGCAACCTACGAGCAGTACTTC. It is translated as CASALRGRATYEQYF.

In DNA, the CDR3 is TGTGCCAGCAGCTTAGTGGGACAGGGCGGTGAAAAACTGTTTTTT. It codes for CASSLVGQGGEKLFF. The chain uses TRBV7-2 and TRBJ1-4, with 9 bases matching TRBD1. This CDR3 spans 15 amino acids. The germline gives CDR1 SGHTA, CDR2 FQGNSA. J was trimmed by 7 bases and V by 1 base; bases with no gene match: 4. Full variable domain (remainder filled in from reference TRBV7-2 and TRBJ1-4): GAGVSQSPSNKVTEKGKDVELRCDPISGHTALYWYRQSLGQGLEFLIYFQGNSAPDKSGLPSDRFSAERTGGSVSTLTIQRTQQEDSAVYLCASSLVGQGGEKLFFGSGTQLSVL.

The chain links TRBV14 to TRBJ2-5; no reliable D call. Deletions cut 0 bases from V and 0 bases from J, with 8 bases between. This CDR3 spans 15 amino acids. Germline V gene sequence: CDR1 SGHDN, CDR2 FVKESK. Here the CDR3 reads CASSQDLRNQETQYF. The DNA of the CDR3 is TGTGCCAGCAGCCAAGATCTCCGTAACCAAGAGACCCAGTACTTC. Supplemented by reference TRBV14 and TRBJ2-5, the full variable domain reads EAGVTQFPSHSVIEKGQTVTLRCDPISGHDNLYWYRRVMGKEIKFLLHFVKESKQDESGMPNNRFLAERTGGTYSTLKVQPAELEDSGVYFCASSQDLRNQETQYFGPGTRLLVL.

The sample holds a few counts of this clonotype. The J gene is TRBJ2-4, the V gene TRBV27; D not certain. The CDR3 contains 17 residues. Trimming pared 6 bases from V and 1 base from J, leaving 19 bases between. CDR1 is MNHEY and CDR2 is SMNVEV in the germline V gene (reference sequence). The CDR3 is CASSWVKFGAAKNIQYF. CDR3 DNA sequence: TGTGCCAGCAGCTGGGTTAAATTCGGAGCGGCCAAAAACATTCAGTACTTC.

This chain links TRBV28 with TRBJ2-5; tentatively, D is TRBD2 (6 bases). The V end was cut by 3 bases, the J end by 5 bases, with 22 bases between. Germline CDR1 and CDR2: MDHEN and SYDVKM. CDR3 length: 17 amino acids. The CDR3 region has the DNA TGTGCCAGCAGTTTCCCCGTAGGAGGGCTAGGAGGGGAGACCCAGTACTTC. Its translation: CASSFPVGGLGGETQYF.

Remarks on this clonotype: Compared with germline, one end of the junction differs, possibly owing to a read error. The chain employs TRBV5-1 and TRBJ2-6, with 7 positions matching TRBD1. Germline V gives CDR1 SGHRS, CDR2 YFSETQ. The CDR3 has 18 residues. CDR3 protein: CASSSTTTGSTGANVRTF. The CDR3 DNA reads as TGCGCCAGCAGCTCGACTACAACAGGGTCTACAGGGGCCAACGTCCGGACTTTC.

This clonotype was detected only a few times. In nucleotides, the CDR3 is TGTGCCAGCAGCTCGGGACAGGGTTTAGGTGAGCAGTTCTTC. This translates into CASSSGQGLGEQFF. The rearrangement links TRBV7-2 to TRBJ2-1; TRBD1 matches at 9 bases. This CDR3 has 14 amino acids. The J segment lost 9 bases and the V segment lost 4 bases, leaving 7 bases of the junction unmatched. Germline V gene data show CDR1 as SGHTA and CDR2 as FQGNSA.

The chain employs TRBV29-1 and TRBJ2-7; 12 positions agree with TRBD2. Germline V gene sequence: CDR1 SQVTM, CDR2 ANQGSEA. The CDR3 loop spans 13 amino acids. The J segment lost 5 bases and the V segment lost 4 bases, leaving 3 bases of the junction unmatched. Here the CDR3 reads CSVGRLAGDEQYF. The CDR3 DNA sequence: TGCAGCGTTGGTAGACTAGCGGGGGACGAGCAGTACTTC.

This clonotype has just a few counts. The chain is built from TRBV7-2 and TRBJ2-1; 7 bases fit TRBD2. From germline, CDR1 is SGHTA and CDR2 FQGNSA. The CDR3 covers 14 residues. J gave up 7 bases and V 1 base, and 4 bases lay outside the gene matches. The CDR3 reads CASSLGGGSNEQFF. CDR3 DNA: TGTGCCAGCAGCTTAGGGGGCGGGAGTAATGAGCAGTTCTTC.